Each of the 22 T cell receptor beta chains below was sequenced from the same sample in a study of PD-L1 blockade in urothelial cancer. Sequenced by immunoSEQ multiplex PCR; TCRdb stores in-frame clones only, minus some. This sample has 80,000 to 130,000 clones; over 80% occur once, and the top ten carry about 0.92%. This specimen was PBMCs, taken around atezolizumab (anti-PD-L1) treatment. The source is a woman aged 80 or over with urothelial cancer.

J is TRBJ2-1 and V is TRBV9; possible D gene TRBD2, 5 bases. The CDR3 length is 13 residues. CDR1 is SGDLS and CDR2 is YYNGEE in the germline V gene. Trimming stripped 0 bases from V and 9 bases from J, with 10 bases between. The CDR3 protein is CASSVVGGGEQFF. In DNA, the CDR3 is TGTGCCAGCAGCGTAGTTGGAGGAGGTGAGCAGTTCTTC.

The rearrangement uses TRBV27 and TRBJ2-2, with 13 nucleotides matching TRBD2. The ends lost 3 bases at V and 3 bases at J; junction bases unmatched: 7. In germline, CDR1 is MNHEY, CDR2 SMNVEV (reference sequence). The CDR3 consists of 18 residues. The CDR3 DNA sequence: TGTGCCAGCAGTTTTCTCGGACTAGCGGGAGATGACACCGGGGAGCTGTTTTTT. Translated: CASSFLGLAGDDTGELFF.

This rearrangement joins TRBV5-4 to TRBJ1-2, with 10 bases fitting TRBD1. The CDR3 extends over 14 amino acids. The germline gives CDR1 SGHNT, CDR2 YYREEE (reference sequence). V lost 4 bases, J lost 2 bases, and 2 bases stayed unmatched. CDR3 sequence (DNA): TGTGCCAGCAGCCCGGGACAGGGGAACTATGGCTACACCTTC. Protein: CASSPGQGNYGYTF.

The chain couples TRBV2 to TRBJ2-3; 7 bases line up with TRBD1. With 7 bases clipped from V and 1 base from J, the junction kept 8 bases outside the gene matches. The CDR3 spans 15 residues. The germline V gene has CDR1 SNHLY and CDR2 FYNNEI. CDR3 coding DNA: TGTGCCAGCAAGGGGGCCCTAGGGGGCACAGATACGCAGTATTTT. Translation gives CASKGALGGTDTQYF.

The table lists this clone with a few counts. The chain employs TRBV27 and TRBJ2-1; the match to TRBD2 covers 9 bases. This CDR3 is 14 amino acids long. The junction had 4 bases not matched to a gene; V was cut back by 4 bases and J by 6 bases. Germline V CDR1 and CDR2: MNHEY, SMNVEV (reference sequence). The CDR3 spells CASSSLAGVNEQFF. The CDR3 coding sequence is TGTGCCAGCAGTTCACTAGCGGGTGTCAATGAGCAGTTCTTC.

This chain uses TRBV7-8 with TRBJ2-7; no definite D call. Germline V CDR1 and CDR2: SGHVS, FQNEAQ. CDR3 length: 12 residues. The ends were cut back, 1 base at V and 5 bases at J, with 6 bases in the middle. The chain's CDR3 is CASSLGLHEQYF. The CDR3, as DNA: TGTGCCAGCAGCTTAGGACTCCACGAGCAGTACTTC.

The CDR3 protein is CASTRGSGRVEQYF. CDR3 DNA sequence: TGTGCCAGCACCCGCGGTAGCGGGAGAGTCGAGCAGTACTTC. The chain links TRBV6-6 to TRBJ2-7; 9 bases align to TRBD2. V lost 7 bases and J lost 6; bases outside the gene matches: 10. Germline-derived CDR1 and CDR2 are MNHNY and SVGAGI (reference sequence). The CDR3 is 14 amino acids.

The rearrangement joins TRBV11-2 to TRBJ1-1; TRBD1 agrees at 7 bases. The germline CDR1 and CDR2 sequences are SGHAT and FQNNGV. The CDR3 has 15 amino acids. V lost 3 bases to trimming and J lost 5 bases; unmatched junction nucleotides: 9. CDR3 sequence (DNA): TGTGCCAGCAGCTTTTCCCGGACAGGTCAAACTGAAGCTTTCTTT. It specifies CASSFSRTGQTEAFF.

The rearrangement joins TRBV7-8 to TRBJ2-7; possible D gene TRBD2, 6 bases. Germline values: CDR1 SGHVS, CDR2 FQNEAQ. V was cut by 3 bases and J by 1 base, with 7 bases left in between. The CDR3 length is 13 residues. In DNA form, the CDR3 reads TGTGCCAGCAGCTTCCGGGAGTCCTACGAGCAGTACTTC. The encoded protein is CASSFRESYEQYF.

The rearrangement links TRBV28 to TRBJ2-7, with 9 bases matching TRBD2. The germline V gene encodes CDR1 MDHEN and CDR2 SYDVKM. CDR3 length: 15 amino acids. The V and J ends lost 6 bases and 2 bases, in that order; junction bases with no gene match: 8. This CDR3 is CASRIAGARTYEQYF. Here the CDR3 DNA reads TGTGCCAGCAGAATAGCGGGAGCCCGAACCTACGAGCAGTACTTC.

This rearrangement joins TRBV19 to TRBJ2-5, with TRBD2 identical over 8 bases. Trimming took 5 bases from V and 3 from J; bases not matched to a gene: 5. Germline V gives CDR1 LNHDA, CDR2 SQIVND (reference sequence). CDR3 size: 14 residues. CDR3 region: CASSSGAGEETQYF. The DNA of the CDR3 is TGTGCCAGTAGTTCGGGAGCGGGAGAAGAGACCCAGTACTTC. Full variable domain (remainder filled in from reference TRBV19 and TRBJ2-5): DGGITQSPKYLFRKEGQNVTLSCEQNLNHDAMYWYRQDPGQGLRLIYYSQIVNDFQKGDIAEGYSVSREKKESFPLTVTSAQKNPTAFYLCASSSGAGEETQYFGPGTRLLVL.

The chain links TRBV6-1 to TRBJ1-3, with 7 bases matching TRBD1. Germline CDR1 MNHNS, CDR2 SASEGT. Trimming cost V 5 bases and J 0 bases; bases outside gene matches: 4. The CDR3 covers 15 residues. The CDR3 loop reads CASSKQGISGNTIYF. CDR3 bases: TGTGCCAGCAGTAAACAGGGGATCTCTGGAAACACCATATATTTT.

The chain recombines TRBV18 with TRBJ1-1; D is undetermined. V was shortened by 4 bases and J by 1 base, with 7 bases between the two germline ends. Germline CDR1 reads KGHSH; CDR2 reads LQKENI. This CDR3 contains 13 residues. The DNA of the CDR3 is TGTGCCAGCTCACTTCAACAGAACACTGAAGCTTTCTTT. Translated, it gives CASSLQQNTEAFF.

The chain couples TRBV18 to TRBJ2-1; D gene ambiguous. Germline-derived CDR1 and CDR2 are KGHSH and LQKENI. This CDR3 spans 13 amino acids. V shed 4 bases and J shed 8 bases, with 12 bases lying between them. DNA for the CDR3: TGTGCCAGCTCACGCGAGATCGAGGATGAGCAGTTCTTC. This sequence encodes CASSREIEDEQFF.

This clone has only one observation. CDR3 coding DNA: TGTGCCAGCAGTTTATACAGATACAATGAGCAGTTCTTC. Its protein product is CASSLYRYNEQFF. J is TRBJ2-1 and V is TRBV27; D is uncertain. The CDR3 runs 13 residues. Germline CDR1 reads MNHEY; CDR2 reads SMNVEV (reference sequence). The V gene lost 1 base and the J gene lost 4 bases, with 5 bases spanning the gap.

This chain links TRBV15 with TRBJ2-3; D is possibly TRBD1 (6 bases). The V end was cut by 0 bases, the J end by 6 bases, with 13 bases between. The CDR3 has 15 residues. Looked up from germline, CDR1 is LNHNV and CDR2 is YYDKDF (reference sequence). Written as DNA, the CDR3 is TGTGCCACCAGCAGAGATGCAGGGGCGAGGGATACGCAGTATTTT. Protein: CATSRDAGARDTQYF.

J is TRBJ1-1 and V is TRBV6-6; D not resolved. This CDR3 spans 11 amino acids. From germline, CDR1 is MNHNY and CDR2 SVGAGI (reference sequence). Trimming stripped 5 bases from V and 4 bases from J, with 5 bases between. The CDR3 region is CASSPSTEAFF. The DNA for the CDR3 is TGTGCCAGCAGTCCTTCCACTGAAGCTTTCTTT.

This clone was seen a single time. The rearrangement uses TRBV9 and TRBJ2-3; 10 bases align to TRBD1. The CDR3 runs to 17 residues. Germline CDR1 and CDR2: SGDLS and YYNGEE. Trimming at V came to 0 bases and at J to 6 bases, leaving 10 bases not matched to a gene. The CDR3 nucleotides are TGTGCCAGCAGCGTAGCACGACAGGGGGCAGGTGGGGATACGCAGTATTTT. The encoded protein is CASSVARQGAGGDTQYF.

This chain links TRBV28 with TRBJ2-7; 8 nucleotides agree with TRBD2. In germline, CDR1 is MDHEN, CDR2 SYDVKM. The CDR3 sequence is 14 residues long. Germline trimming cut 3 bases from V and 4 bases from J; bases unmatched to any gene: 5. CDR3 coding DNA: TGTGCCAGCAGTTTCCCGGGGGGGCGGTACGAGCAGTACTTC. Translation gives CASSFPGGRYEQYF.

This chain connects TRBV19 to TRBJ2-5, with 8 bases aligning to TRBD1. From germline, CDR1 is LNHDA and CDR2 SQIVND (reference sequence). This CDR3 spans 16 amino acids. Trimming removed 4 bases from V and 5 bases from J; junction bases left unmatched: 12. The CDR3 nucleotides are TGTGCCAGTAGTAGGCCCCGGGCAGGGGGCAGGGAGACCCAGTACTTC. It translates to CASSRPRAGGRETQYF.

In regard to this clone: The junction departs from germline at one end; a sequencing error may be responsible. This chain joins TRBV6-1 and TRBJ2-1, with 11 bases fitting TRBD2. The CDR3 consists of 15 residues. CDR1 is MNHNS, CDR2 SASEGT, per germline. CDR3 sequence (DNA): TGTGCCAGCAGGGAAGGGACTAGCGGCCTCAATGAGCAGTTCTTC. Its protein is CASREGTSGLNEQFF.

The J gene is TRBJ1-1, the V gene TRBV19; TRBD1 might be the D (5 bases). CDR1 and CDR2 from the germline V gene are LNHDA and SQIVND (reference sequence). This CDR3 has 12 amino acids. The V end was cut by 5 bases, the J end by 4 bases, with 8 bases between. The CDR3 region has the DNA TGTGCCAGTAGTCCGGGGGGCACTGAAGCTTTCTTT. It translates to CASSPGGTEAFF.